These 14 T cell receptor beta chains originate from one sample sequenced in a study of T-cell reconstitution after alpha-beta-depleted transplantation in children. Molecular barcoding with unique molecular identifiers was used for the TCRbeta library. One entry per CDR3 protein, called by TCRdb with MiXCR from the PCR reads. The profile shows 250,000 or so distinct CDR3 sequences, around 7.5% of them singletons. The sample was PBMCs, mostly from graft donor cells, taken 180 days after TCRalphabeta/CD19-depleted stem cell transplant. The source is a male patient under 18 who had a stem cell transplant for acute lymphoblastic leukemia, so the T cells may come from the graft donor.

This clonotype was detected many times. The V gene is TRBV4-3, the J gene TRBJ2-2; D gene uncertain. V was shortened by 1 base and J by 5 bases, with 20 bases between the two germline ends. There are 18 residues in the CDR3. Germline CDR1 LGHNA, CDR2 YSLEER. CDR3 coding DNA: TGCGCCAGCAGCCAAGGGGCCCCTAACTCGGAAGGGACCGGGGAGCTGTTTTTT. Translating it yields CASSQGAPNSEGTGELFF.

This clonotype has a count of ten or more. This chain joins TRBV6-1 and TRBJ1-4; D call uncertain. The CDR3 runs 13 residues. Germline CDR1 MNHNS, CDR2 SASEGT. V was shortened by 6 bases and J by 8 bases, with 13 bases between the two germline ends. The CDR3: CASRLAVGEKLFF. CDR3 sequence (DNA): TGTGCCAGCAGATTGGCTGTGGGCGAAAAACTGTTTTTT.

This clonotype was found many times. The chain recombines TRBV11-2 with TRBJ2-7; no clear D gene. Trimming removed 3 bases at V and 5 bases at J, with 8 bases between. The V gene's germline CDR1 is SGHAT and CDR2 FQNNGV. The CDR3 has 12 amino acids. The CDR3 DNA follows: TGTGCCAGCAGCTTGTGGTTGGACGAGCAGTACTTC. Residues: CASSLWLDEQYF. The entire variable domain, with the rest obtained from reference TRBV11-2 and TRBJ2-7, is as follows: EAGVAQSPRYKIIEKRQSVAFWCNPISGHATLYWYQQILGQGPKLLIQFQNNGVVDDSQLPKDRFSAERLKGVDSTLKIQPAKLEDSAVYLCASSLWLDEQYFGPGTRLTVT.

This clonotype came up many times. The rearrangement links TRBV10-3 to TRBJ1-1; 7 bases are a match to TRBD1. Germline lookup yields CDR1 ENHRY and CDR2 SYGVKD. V lost 6 bases to trimming and J lost 1 base; unmatched junction nucleotides: 5. CDR3 length: 14 amino acids. The CDR3 protein is CAIRPGTENTEAFF. Written as DNA, the CDR3 is TGTGCCATCAGACCCGGGACAGAGAACACTGAAGCTTTCTTT.

This clonotype was seen repeatedly, ten times or more. As DNA, the CDR3 is TGTGCCAGCAGCCCGACTAGCGGGATCCTCAATGAGCAGTTCTTC. Translated, it gives CASSPTSGILNEQFF. The chain links TRBV6-5 to TRBJ2-1; 11 nucleotides match TRBD2. Germline CDR1 reads MNHEY; CDR2 reads SVGAGI. V was pared by 6 bases and J by 6 bases, with 7 bases of the junction left unmatched. This CDR3 has 15 residues.

This clonotype was counted many times. The J gene is TRBJ2-3, the V gene TRBV5-1, with 8 bases matching TRBD1. With 4 bases clipped from V and 2 bases from J, the junction kept 18 bases outside the gene matches. From germline, CDR1 is SGHRS and CDR2 YFSETQ. The length of the CDR3 is 19 residues. CDR3 coding DNA: TGCGCCAGCAGCACCTGGACAGGGCAAAATTTTATTTACACAGATACGCAGTATTTT. This encodes CASSTWTGQNFIYTDTQYF. The full variable domain, rest sourced from reference TRBV5-1 and TRBJ2-3, is KAGVTQTPRYLIKTRGQQVTLSCSPISGHRSVSWYQQTPGQGLQFLFEYFSETQRNKGNFPGRFSGRQFSNSRSEMNVSTLELGDSALYLCASSTWTGQNFIYTDTQYFGPGTRLTVL.

In its sample, this clonotype was seen many times. The DNA for the CDR3 is TGCAGTGCTTTCCGTCGCCAGGGAGGAGCTGAAGCTTTCTTT. It yields the protein CSAFRRQGGAEAFF. The V gene is TRBV20-1, the J gene TRBJ1-1; D might be TRBD1 (5 bases). The CDR3 covers 14 residues. With 5 bases removed from V and 6 bases from J, the gap between germline ends came to 19 bases. Per the germline V gene, CDR1 is DFQATT and CDR2 is SNEGSKA (reference sequence).

This clonotype was seen repeatedly, ten times or more. The rearrangement uses TRBV7-9 and TRBJ2-7; D unclear. With 0 bases removed from V and 4 bases from J, the gap between germline ends came to 10 bases. CDR1 is SEHNR and CDR2 is FQNEAQ in the germline V gene (reference sequence). This CDR3 contains 14 residues. CDR3 in DNA: TGTGCCAGCAGCTTAGCGGCTTCCCGGTACGAGCAGTACTTC. Translation gives CASSLAASRYEQYF.

This clonotype was picked up a small number of times. This rearrangement joins TRBV20-1 to TRBJ1-2, with D unclear. This CDR3 spans 15 amino acids. V was cut by 0 bases and J by 2 bases, with 13 bases left in between. Per the germline V gene, CDR1 is DFQATT and CDR2 is SNEGSKA (reference sequence). CDR3 sequence: CSARDDWTSNYGYTF. The CDR3 DNA reads TGCAGTGCTAGAGATGACTGGACGTCGAACTATGGCTACACCTTC.

This clonotype occurred many times. The chain couples TRBV12-5 to TRBJ2-2, with TRBD2 identical over 8 bases. The CDR3 has 20 amino acids. Germline V gene data show CDR1 as LGHNT and CDR2 as FRNRAP. J gave up 4 bases and V 9 bases, and 25 bases lay outside the gene matches. CDR3 sequence (DNA): TGTGCTAGCCAAGTGAGGTCGAGCGGGGGCTTTGTTCGGGGCACCGGGGAGCTGTTTTTT. Its translation: CASQVRSSGGFVRGTGELFF.

This clonotype showed up many times. V and J are TRBV7-2 and TRBJ2-4, with unresolved D. Germline lookup yields CDR1 SGHTA and CDR2 FQGNSA. The V end was cut by 0 bases, the J end by 2 bases, with 11 bases between. CDR3 length equals 16 residues. CDR3 residues: CASSLAAAQTKNIQYF. CDR3 DNA sequence: TGTGCCAGCAGCTTAGCGGCGGCACAGACCAAAAACATTCAGTACTTC.

Many counts were recorded for this clonotype. The genes are TRBV15 and TRBJ1-4, with D maybe TRBD1 (5 bases). V shed 3 bases and J shed 4 bases, with 9 bases lying between them. This CDR3 has 14 residues. The germline V gene has CDR1 LNHNV and CDR2 YYDKDF (reference sequence). CDR3 nucleotide sequence: TGTGCCACCAGCAGCGGGGGAGGTAATGAAAAACTGTTTTTT. This codes for CATSSGGGNEKLFF.

Ten or more counts support this clonotype. The chain links TRBV20-1 to TRBJ2-3, with D perhaps matching TRBD1 (6 bases). The CDR3 length is 12 residues. The V and J ends lost 5 bases and 3 bases respectively, with 9 bases between them. Germline CDR1 is DFQATT and CDR2 is SNEGSKA (reference sequence). CDR3 region: CSAATGTDTQYF. The DNA for the CDR3 is TGCAGTGCTGCCACAGGGACAGATACGCAGTATTTT.

The rearrangement joins TRBV20-1 to TRBJ2-3; TRBD1 or TRBD2 may be the D gene (5 bases each). This CDR3 is 15 amino acids long. The germline V gene has CDR1 DFQATT and CDR2 SNEGSKA (reference sequence). The CDR3 DNA reads as TGCAGGGCTCCGGACGGGGCGGCCTTCTCAGATACGCAGTATTTT. Translated, it gives CRAPDGAAFSDTQYF.